Sequencing of this T cell receptor beta chain was carried out in a study of a mutant IDH1 vaccine in newly diagnosed glioma. For the study at large: Vaccination followed radiotherapy alone by 4-6 weeks, or accompanied temozolomide cycles. Sex distribution of treated patients was around 62% male and roughly 38% female; mean age was around 40 years. Those enrolled had earlier been treated with radiotherapy, temozolomide, or both, mostly both.

Worth noting for this clone: Its antigen is as yet unknown.

CDR3 length: 15 amino acids. The ends were cut back, 8 bases at V and 2 bases at J, with 16 bases in the middle. The germline V gene encodes CDR1 MNHNS and CDR2 SASEGT. The data were produced by immunoSEQ multiplex PCR, yet TCRdb's version contains in-frame clones alone and is incomplete. The repertoire has about 60,000 clones, roughly 80% of them found once; the top ten carry under 7%. Noted time point: week 35, safety follow-up. In every dose of vaccine, 300 ug of mutant IDH1 20-mer peptide was given alongside topical imiquimod. Study results and limitations: Among patients, around 95% showed immune responses induced by the vaccine.

This sample comprised PBMCs, obtained from a glioma patient whose treatment included an IDH1 peptide vaccine. This TCR was recovered from a man aged 35-49 years with glioma. The chain has TRBV6-1 and TRBJ1-5; D possibly corresponds to TRBD1 (6 bases). The CDR3 nucleotides read TGTGCCAGCGAGAGGGGGGCAGGGGGCAATCAGCCCCAGCATTTT. This codes for CASERGAGGNQPQHF.